This T cell receptor beta chain was documented in a study of post-analysis software for immune sequencing data. Study-wide background: Progressive-relapsing, secondary progressive and relapsing-remitting multiple sclerosis were among the disease courses included. Overall study results and limits: People with multiple sclerosis had a significantly lower normalized Chao1 diversity than controls did. Five or six TRBV segments appeared more often in patients than in controls, and TRBV5-6, TRBV5-1 and TRBV20-1 were among these.

Per the germline V gene, CDR1 is LGHDT and CDR2 is YNNKEL (reference sequence). The ends were cut back, 0 bases at V and 11 bases at J, with 8 bases in the middle. This CDR3 region has 13 residues. Unique molecular identifiers were built into the TCR beta cDNA libraries. The source material, about 0.9 to 10 million T cells, gave rise to about 490,000 cDNA molecules. TCRdb fed the PCR reads into MiXCR, producing one record per CDR3 protein. The data hold 650,000 to 850,000 distinct CDR3 sequences, with more than 45% observed a single time. With respect to this clonotype: As yet, its antigen is unknown.

This sequence joins TRBV3-1 and TRBJ2-6; D might be TRBD1 or TRBD2, each matching 5 bases. The source of this sequence is a girl under 18 with multiple sclerosis. Input material: blood. The CDR3 spells CASSQERGDVLTF. The DNA for the CDR3 is TGTGCCAGCAGCCAAGAGCGAGGGGACGTCCTGACTTTC.